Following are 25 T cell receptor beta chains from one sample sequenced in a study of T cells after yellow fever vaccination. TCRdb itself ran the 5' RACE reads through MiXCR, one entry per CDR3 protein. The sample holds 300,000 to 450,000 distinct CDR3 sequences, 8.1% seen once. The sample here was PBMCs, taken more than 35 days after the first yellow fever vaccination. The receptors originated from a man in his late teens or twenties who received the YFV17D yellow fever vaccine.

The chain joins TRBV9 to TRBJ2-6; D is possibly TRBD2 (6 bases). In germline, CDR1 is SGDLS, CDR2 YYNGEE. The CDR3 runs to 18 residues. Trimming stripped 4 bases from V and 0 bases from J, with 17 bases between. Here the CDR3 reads CASSFSGRRVSGANVLTF. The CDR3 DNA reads TGTGCCAGCAGCTTTTCGGGACGGAGGGTCTCTGGGGCCAACGTCCTGACTTTC.

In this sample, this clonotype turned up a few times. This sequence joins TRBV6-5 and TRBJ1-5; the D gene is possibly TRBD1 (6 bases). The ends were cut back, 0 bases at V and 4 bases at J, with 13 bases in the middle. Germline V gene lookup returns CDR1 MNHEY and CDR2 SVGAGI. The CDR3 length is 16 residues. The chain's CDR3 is CASSYSRGGSNQPQHF. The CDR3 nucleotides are TGTGCCAGCAGTTACTCGAGAGGGGGATCAAATCAGCCCCAGCATTTT.

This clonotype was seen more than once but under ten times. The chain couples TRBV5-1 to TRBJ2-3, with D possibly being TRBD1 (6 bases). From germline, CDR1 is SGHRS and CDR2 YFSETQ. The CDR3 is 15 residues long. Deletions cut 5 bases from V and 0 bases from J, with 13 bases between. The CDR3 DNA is TGCGCCAGCAGAGAATCCGGACAGAGCACAGATACGCAGTATTTT. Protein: CASRESGQSTDTQYF. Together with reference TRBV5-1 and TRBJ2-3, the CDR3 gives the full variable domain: KAGVTQTPRYLIKTRGQQVTLSCSPISGHRSVSWYQQTPGQGLQFLFEYFSETQRNKGNFPGRFSGRQFSNSRSEMNVSTLELGDSALYLCASRESGQSTDTQYFGPGTRLTVL.

The CDR3 region is CASSPRSMSGGSLRMDTQYF. CDR3 DNA: TGTGCCAGCTCACCACGAAGCATGAGCGGGGGGTCCCTCAGGATGGATACGCAGTATTTT. This chain joins TRBV18 and TRBJ2-3; 9 nucleotides line up with TRBD2. Trimming removed 1 base from V and 6 bases from J; junction bases left unmatched: 20. The CDR3 sequence is 20 residues long. Germline CDR1 KGHSH, CDR2 LQKENI. Full variable domain (remainder filled in from reference TRBV18 and TRBJ2-3): NAGVMQNPRHLVRRRGQEARLRCSPMKGHSHVYWYRQLPEEGLKFMVYLQKENIIDESGMPKERFSAEFPKEGPSILRIQQVVRGDSAAYFCASSPRSMSGGSLRMDTQYFGPGTRLTVL.

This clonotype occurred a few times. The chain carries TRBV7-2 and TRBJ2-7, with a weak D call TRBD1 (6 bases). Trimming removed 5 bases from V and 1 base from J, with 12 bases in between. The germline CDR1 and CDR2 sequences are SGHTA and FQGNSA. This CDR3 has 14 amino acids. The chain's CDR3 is CASSTGPRSYEQYF. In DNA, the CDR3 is TGTGCCAGCAGCACAGGGCCTAGGTCCTACGAGCAGTACTTC.

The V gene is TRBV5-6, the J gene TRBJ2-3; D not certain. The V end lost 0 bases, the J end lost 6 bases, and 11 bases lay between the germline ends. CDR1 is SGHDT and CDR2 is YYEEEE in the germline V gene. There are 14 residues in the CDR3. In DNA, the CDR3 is TGTGCCAGCAGCTTGGGACCGCTTCCGGATACGCAGTATTTT. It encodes CASSLGPLPDTQYF. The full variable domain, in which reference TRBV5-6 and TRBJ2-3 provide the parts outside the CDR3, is DAGVTQSPTHLIKTRGQQVTLRCSPKSGHDTVSWYQQALGQGPQFIFQYYEEEERQRGNFPDRFSGHQFPNYSSELNVNALLLGDSALYLCASSLGPLPDTQYFGPGTRLTVL.

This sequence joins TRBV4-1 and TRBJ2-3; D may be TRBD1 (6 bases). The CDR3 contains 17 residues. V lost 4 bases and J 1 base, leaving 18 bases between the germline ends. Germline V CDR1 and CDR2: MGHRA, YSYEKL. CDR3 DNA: TGCGCCAGCAGCCCTTACCTCAGGGGCAGCGGCACAGATACGCAGTATTTT. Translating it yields CASSPYLRGSGTDTQYF.

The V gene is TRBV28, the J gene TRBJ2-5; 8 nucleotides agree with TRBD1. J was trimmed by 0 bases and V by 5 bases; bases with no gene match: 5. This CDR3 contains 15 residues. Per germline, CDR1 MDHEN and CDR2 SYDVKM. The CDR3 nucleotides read TGTGCCAGCAGTGGGACAGGAGAGTACCAAGAGACCCAGTACTTC. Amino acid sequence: CASSGTGEYQETQYF.

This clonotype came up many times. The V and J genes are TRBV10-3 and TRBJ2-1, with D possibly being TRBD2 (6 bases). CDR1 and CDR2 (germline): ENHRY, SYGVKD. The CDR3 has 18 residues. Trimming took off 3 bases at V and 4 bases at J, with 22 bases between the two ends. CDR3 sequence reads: CAISEWVAERLIYNEQFF. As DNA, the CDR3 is TGTGCCATCAGTGAATGGGTAGCGGAACGTTTAATTTACAATGAGCAGTTCTTC.

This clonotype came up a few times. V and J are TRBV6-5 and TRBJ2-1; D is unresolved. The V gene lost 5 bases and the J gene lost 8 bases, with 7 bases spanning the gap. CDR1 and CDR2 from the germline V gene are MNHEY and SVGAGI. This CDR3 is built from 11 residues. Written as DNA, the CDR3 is TGTGCCAGCAGTAGGGCTGATGAGCAGTTCTTC. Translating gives CASSRADEQFF.

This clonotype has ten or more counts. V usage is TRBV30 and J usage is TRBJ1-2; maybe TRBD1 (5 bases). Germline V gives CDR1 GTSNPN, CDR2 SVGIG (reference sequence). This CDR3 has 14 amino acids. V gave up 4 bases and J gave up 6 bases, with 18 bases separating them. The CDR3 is CAWTESWGRNGYTF. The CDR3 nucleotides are TGTGCCTGGACGGAGAGTTGGGGACGAAATGGCTACACCTTC.

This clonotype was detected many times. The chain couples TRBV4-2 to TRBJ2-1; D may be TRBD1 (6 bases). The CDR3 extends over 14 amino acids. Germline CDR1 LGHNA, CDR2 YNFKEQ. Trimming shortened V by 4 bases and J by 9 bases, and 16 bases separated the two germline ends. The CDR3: CASSPQDRYGEQFF. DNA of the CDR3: TGTGCCAGCAGCCCCCAAGACAGGTATGGTGAGCAGTTCTTC.

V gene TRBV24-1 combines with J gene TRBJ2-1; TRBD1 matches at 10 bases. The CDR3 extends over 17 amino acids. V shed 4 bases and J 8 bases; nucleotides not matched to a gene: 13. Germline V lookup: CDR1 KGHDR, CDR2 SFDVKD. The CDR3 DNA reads TGTGCCACCAGTGACCGAAACCCGGGACAGGGGACCGATGAGCAGTTCTTC. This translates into CATSDRNPGQGTDEQFF.

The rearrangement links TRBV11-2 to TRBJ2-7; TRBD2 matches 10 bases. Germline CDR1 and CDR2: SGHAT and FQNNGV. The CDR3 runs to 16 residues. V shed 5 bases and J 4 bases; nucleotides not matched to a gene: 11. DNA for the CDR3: TGTGCCAGCAGCACGAAGCGGGGGGGCCACAGGTACGAGCAGTACTTC. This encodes CASSTKRGGHRYEQYF.

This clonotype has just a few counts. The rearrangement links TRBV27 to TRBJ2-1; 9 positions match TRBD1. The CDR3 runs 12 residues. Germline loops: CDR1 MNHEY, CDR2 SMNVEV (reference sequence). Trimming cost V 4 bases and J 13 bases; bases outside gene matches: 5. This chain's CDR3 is CASSSPGQGQFF. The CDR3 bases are TGTGCCAGCAGTTCACCGGGACAGGGCCAGTTCTTC.

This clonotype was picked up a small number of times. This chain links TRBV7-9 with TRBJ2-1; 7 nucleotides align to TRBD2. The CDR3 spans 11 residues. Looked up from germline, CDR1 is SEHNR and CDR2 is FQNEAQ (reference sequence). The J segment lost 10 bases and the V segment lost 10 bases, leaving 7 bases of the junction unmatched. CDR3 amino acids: CATAGGGEQFF. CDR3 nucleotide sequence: TGTGCCACCGCCGGGGGAGGGGAGCAGTTCTTC.

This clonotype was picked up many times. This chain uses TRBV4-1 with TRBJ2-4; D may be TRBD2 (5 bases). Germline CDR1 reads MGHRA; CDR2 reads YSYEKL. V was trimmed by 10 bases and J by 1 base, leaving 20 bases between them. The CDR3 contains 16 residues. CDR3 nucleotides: TGCGCCACCTCGGGTGCGGGCTTTCTGGCCAAAAACATTCAGTACTTC. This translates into CATSGAGFLAKNIQYF.

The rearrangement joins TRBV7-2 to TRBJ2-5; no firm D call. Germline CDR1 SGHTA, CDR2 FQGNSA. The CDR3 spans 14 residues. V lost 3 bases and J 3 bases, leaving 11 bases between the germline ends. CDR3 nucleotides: TGTGCCAGCAGCTTCGTACAGTTAGAAGAGACCCAGTACTTC. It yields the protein CASSFVQLEETQYF.

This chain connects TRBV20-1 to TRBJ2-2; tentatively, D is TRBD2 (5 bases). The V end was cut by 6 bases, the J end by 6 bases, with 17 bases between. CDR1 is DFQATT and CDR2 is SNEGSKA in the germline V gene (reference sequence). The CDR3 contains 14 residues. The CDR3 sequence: CSAVAGSRAGELFF. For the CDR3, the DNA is TGCAGTGCCGTCGCCGGGTCGAGGGCCGGGGAGCTGTTTTTT.

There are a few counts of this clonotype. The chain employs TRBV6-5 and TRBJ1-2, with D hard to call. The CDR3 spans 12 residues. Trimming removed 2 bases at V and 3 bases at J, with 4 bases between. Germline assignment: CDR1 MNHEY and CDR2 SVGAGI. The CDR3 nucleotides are TGTGCCAGCAGTTACGGAGACTATGGCTACACCTTC. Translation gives CASSYGDYGYTF.

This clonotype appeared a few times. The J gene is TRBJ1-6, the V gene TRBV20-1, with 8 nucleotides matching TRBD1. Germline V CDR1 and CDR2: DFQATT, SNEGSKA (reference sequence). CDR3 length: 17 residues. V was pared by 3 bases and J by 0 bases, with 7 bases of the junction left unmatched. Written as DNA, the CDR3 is TGCAGTGCTAGGGCAAGGGACAGGAGCTCCTATAATTCACCCCTCCACTTT. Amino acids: CSARARDRSSYNSPLHF.

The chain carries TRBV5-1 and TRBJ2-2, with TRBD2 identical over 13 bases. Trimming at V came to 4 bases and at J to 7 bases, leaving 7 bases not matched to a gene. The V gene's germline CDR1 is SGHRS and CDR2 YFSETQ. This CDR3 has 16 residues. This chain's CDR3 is CASSARTSGGNGELFF. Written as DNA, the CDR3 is TGCGCCAGCAGCGCCCGGACTAGCGGGGGAAACGGGGAGCTGTTTTTT.

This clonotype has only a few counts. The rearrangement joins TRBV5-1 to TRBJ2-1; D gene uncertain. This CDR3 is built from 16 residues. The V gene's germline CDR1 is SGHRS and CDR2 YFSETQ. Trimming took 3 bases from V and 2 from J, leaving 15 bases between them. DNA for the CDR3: TGCGCCAGCAGCTGGGGTCTGGTTGGCGCCTACAATGAGCAGTTCTTC. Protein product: CASSWGLVGAYNEQFF.

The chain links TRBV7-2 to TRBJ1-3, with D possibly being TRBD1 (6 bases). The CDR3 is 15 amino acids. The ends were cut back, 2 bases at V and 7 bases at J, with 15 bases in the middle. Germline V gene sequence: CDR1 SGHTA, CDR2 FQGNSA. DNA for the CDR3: TGTGCCAGCAGCTTAACACAGGGTTTAGGGAACACCATATATTTT. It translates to CASSLTQGLGNTIYF.

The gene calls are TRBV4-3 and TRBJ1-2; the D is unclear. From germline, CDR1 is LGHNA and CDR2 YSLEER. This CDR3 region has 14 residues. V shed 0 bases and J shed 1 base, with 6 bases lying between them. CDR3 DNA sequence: TGCGCCAGCAGCCAAGATCGGTATAACTATGGCTACACCTTC. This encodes CASSQDRYNYGYTF.